These 10 T cell receptor beta chains were all obtained from the same sample, sequenced in a study of T cell changes during pregnancy in multiple sclerosis. Data came from immunoSEQ multiplex PCR; TCRdb stores just in-frame clones and leaves some out. The data show 25,000 to 35,000 clones, roughly 89% seen once. Sequencing used CD4+ T cells from peripheral blood mononuclear cells, obtained in the second trimester of pregnancy. The receptors were gathered from a female donor with multiple sclerosis, enrolled in a pregnancy study.

The chain is built from TRBV7-3 and TRBJ2-2; a weak D match, TRBD2 (6 bases). The V gene's germline CDR1 is SGHTA and CDR2 FQGTGA. This CDR3 has 16 residues. The germline V and J ends were trimmed by 1 base and 2 bases, with 11 bases remaining between them. CDR3 residues: CASSLNSLANTGELFF. The CDR3 DNA reads TGTGCCAGCAGCTTAAATTCACTAGCTAACACCGGGGAGCTGTTTTTT.

This rearrangement joins TRBV10-3 to TRBJ1-5; D perhaps matches TRBD1 (5 bases). Trimming removed 8 bases from V and 6 bases from J, with 14 bases in between. Looked up from germline, CDR1 is ENHRY and CDR2 is SYGVKD. This CDR3 is built from 13 residues. The CDR3 region is CAIGGGVGQPQHF. The CDR3 coding sequence is TGTGCCATCGGCGGGGGAGTTGGTCAGCCCCAGCATTTT.

This chain joins TRBV5-1 and TRBJ1-2; D ambiguous. The CDR3 runs 14 residues. Germline V gene data show CDR1 as SGHRS and CDR2 as YFSETQ. Trimming pared 4 bases from V and 9 bases from J, leaving 19 bases between. The CDR3 loop is CASSLGGGQWSYTF. The CDR3 DNA is TGCGCCAGCAGCCTCGGTGGTGGGCAGTGGAGCTACACCTTC.

CDR3 bases: TGCGCCAGCAGCCAGGGTCATACAGGGGGACTGACTGAAGCTTTCTTT. This encodes CASSQGHTGGLTEAFF. The chain joins TRBV4-1 to TRBJ1-1, with TRBD1 identical over 8 bases. Trimming removed 3 bases from V and 5 bases from J; junction bases left unmatched: 11. Germline CDR1 and CDR2: MGHRA and YSYEKL. This CDR3 contains 16 residues.

The V and J genes are TRBV6-6 and TRBJ1-5; tentatively, D is TRBD1 (6 bases). The CDR3 contains 16 residues. V lost 0 bases and J lost 9, with 18 bases in between. Germline lookup yields CDR1 MNHNY and CDR2 SVGAGI (reference sequence). The CDR3 DNA reads TGTGCCAGCAGTTACTCCCCCGGGACACGGGATTCGCCCCAGCATTTT. It encodes CASSYSPGTRDSPQHF.

The rearrangement links TRBV5-1 to TRBJ2-7; tentative D call: TRBD1 (6 bases). Between the trimmed V and J ends, which lost 0 bases and 6 bases, there was a span of 19 bases. Germline values: CDR1 SGHRS, CDR2 YFSETQ. This CDR3 comprises 16 residues. Here the CDR3 reads CASSLDYPGRGGEQYF. The CDR3 region has the DNA TGCGCCAGCAGCTTGGATTACCCGGGCAGGGGTGGCGAGCAGTACTTC.

Only one count was recorded for this clone. The CDR3 DNA is TGTGCCAGCAGCCACACCCATTCGACAGGGCTTGACGAGCAGTACTTC. This gives the protein CASSHTHSTGLDEQYF. The chain couples TRBV4-2 to TRBJ2-7; 7 bases agree with TRBD1. J lost 5 bases, V lost 3 bases, and 13 bases had no gene match. CDR1 and CDR2 (germline): LGHNA, YNFKEQ. CDR3 size: 16 residues.

The CDR3 DNA is TGTGCCAGCAGCTTCTCGGGGGGGGTAAATGAGCAGTTCTTC. Residues: CASSFSGGVNEQFF. This chain links TRBV7-3 with TRBJ2-1; 8 nucleotides line up with TRBD2. The germline V gene encodes CDR1 SGHTA and CDR2 FQGTGA. The CDR3 runs to 14 residues. V shed 3 bases and J 7 bases; nucleotides not matched to a gene: 5.

The V call is TRBV7-8, the J call TRBJ1-3; perhaps TRBD1 as D (6 bases). Germline lookup yields CDR1 SGHVS and CDR2 FQNEAQ. V lost 6 bases and J 0 bases, leaving 21 bases between the germline ends. This CDR3 spans 18 amino acids. The CDR3 is CASRTHVWQGTSGNTIYF. The CDR3 DNA sequence: TGTGCCAGCAGAACCCATGTTTGGCAGGGGACCTCTGGAAACACCATATATTTT.

This chain uses TRBV5-1 with TRBJ1-6; 7 positions match TRBD1. The V gene's germline CDR1 is SGHRS and CDR2 YFSETQ. The V segment lost 3 bases and the J segment 6 bases; nucleotides outside the gene matches: 15. CDR3 size: 18 residues. This CDR3 reads CASSSVVTGTGINSPLHF. CDR3 nucleotide sequence: TGCGCCAGCAGCTCTGTCGTGACAGGGACGGGGATTAATTCACCCCTCCACTTT.